This T cell receptor (beta chain) derives from a study of blood T cell repertoires in COVID-19. Study context: T cells, B-cell-depleted T cells, or PBMCs supplied cDNA or gDNA.

The V gene lost 6 bases and the J gene lost 4 bases, with 16 bases spanning the gap. The CDR3 is made up of 15 amino acids. The germline gives CDR1 SGHTA, CDR2 FQGNSA. In the authors' methods: Amplified reference gene primers provided the basis for estimating nucleated cell counts. Clones were sequenced by immunoSEQ multiplex PCR, and TCRdb holds only the in-frame ones, with some missing. V and J calls plus clone size are reproduced from that table; the DNA served to infer D and trimming. The sample carries approximately 100,000 clones, approximately 89% recorded once. The receptor comes from a woman older than 75 in a cohort sampled during active COVID-19. The chain uses TRBV7-2 and TRBJ1-3; tentative D call: TRBD1 (5 bases). Sequencing used peripheral blood. CDR3 protein: CASRDIGLFGNTIYF. DNA for the CDR3: TGTGCCAGCAGGGACATTGGGTTGTTCGGAAACACCATATATTTT.